One sample yielded the 24 T cell receptor beta chains listed below, sequenced in a study of cytomegalovirus exposure and HLA in healthy donors. Both 60 Vbeta primers and 13 Jbeta primers went into the PCR. Clones were read by immunoSEQ multiplex PCR, and TCRdb kept only the in-frame ones, dropping some. Among about 280,000 clones listed, around 90% were seen once. Source material: PBMCs. These receptor sequences come from a woman aged 18-29 years in good health and CMV-seronegative.

The chain recombines TRBV5-1 with TRBJ1-1, with 7 positions matching TRBD1. After removal of 1 base from V and 0 bases from J, the junction contained 6 bases not matched to a gene. Germline V gene lookup returns CDR1 SGHRS and CDR2 YFSETQ. This CDR3 contains 16 residues. The CDR3 bases are TGCGCCAGCAGCTTGTTGGGACAGCGTCTGAACACTGAAGCTTTCTTT. This sequence encodes CASSLLGQRLNTEAFF.

The chain recombines TRBV5-1 with TRBJ2-7; a weak D match, TRBD1 (6 bases). The CDR3 is 13 residues long. V dropped 2 bases and J dropped 3 bases, with 9 bases sitting between them. The germline gives CDR1 SGHRS, CDR2 YFSETQ. This CDR3 reads CASSLGQNYEQYF. CDR3 DNA sequence: TGCGCCAGCAGCTTAGGACAGAACTACGAGCAGTACTTC.

This CDR3 reads CASNRLTESNQPQHF. CDR3 DNA sequence: TGTGCCAGTAATAGACTGACAGAGAGCAATCAGCCCCAGCATTTT. The chain has TRBV19 and TRBJ1-5, with D maybe TRBD1 (5 bases). There are 15 residues in the CDR3. The V end was cut by 7 bases, the J end by 1 base, with 14 bases between. Germline CDR1 LNHDA, CDR2 SQIVND (reference sequence).

The gene calls are TRBV6-1 and TRBJ2-5, with D possibly matching TRBD1 (6 bases). CDR3 size: 14 residues. The V gene's germline CDR1 is MNHNS and CDR2 SASEGT. Between the trimmed V and J ends, which lost 4 bases and 4 bases, there was a span of 13 bases. The CDR3 nucleotides are TGTGCCAGCAGTGGAGGGGGTGCCGGAGAGACCCAGTACTTC. Translation gives CASSGGGAGETQYF.

This clone has only one observation. The V and J genes are TRBV11-2 and TRBJ2-1; 7 nucleotides align to TRBD1. The J segment lost 7 bases and the V segment lost 5 bases, leaving 11 bases of the junction unmatched. Germline values: CDR1 SGHAT, CDR2 FQNNGV. The length of the CDR3 is 15 residues. CDR3 loop: CASSLGTGVGNEQFF. CDR3 nucleotide sequence: TGTGCCAGCAGCCTCGGTACAGGGGTGGGGAATGAGCAGTTCTTC.

This clone was recorded once. This sequence joins TRBV19 and TRBJ1-5; 9 bases fit TRBD1. The CDR3 extends over 16 amino acids. Trimming took 7 bases from V and 6 from J; bases not matched to a gene: 13. Germline assignment: CDR1 LNHDA and CDR2 SQIVND (reference sequence). The CDR3 region has the DNA TGTGCCAGTACCCACCTTAGACAGGGGGGGTTTCAGCCCCAGCATTTT. Protein: CASTHLRQGGFQPQHF.

The gene calls are TRBV5-1 and TRBJ2-7; maybe TRBD1 (6 bases). The germline V gene has CDR1 SGHRS and CDR2 YFSETQ. The V and J ends lost 1 base and 5 bases respectively, with 10 bases between them. The CDR3 has 13 residues. CDR3 amino acids: CASSLNRVDEQYF. The CDR3 DNA sequence: TGCGCCAGCAGCTTGAACAGGGTCGACGAGCAGTACTTC.

V is TRBV9 and J is TRBJ2-7; 7 nucleotides match TRBD2. V shed 0 bases and J 2 bases; nucleotides not matched to a gene: 11. The germline V gene encodes CDR1 SGDLS and CDR2 YYNGEE. The CDR3 runs 17 residues. In DNA, the CDR3 is TGTGCCAGCAGCGTAGGTGGGATGCGGGGGAAAGCCTACGAGCAGTACTTC. Translating gives CASSVGGMRGKAYEQYF.

The rearrangement links TRBV27 to TRBJ2-1; TRBD1 agrees at 7 bases. This CDR3 region has 14 residues. The J segment lost 5 bases and the V segment lost 3 bases, leaving 4 bases of the junction unmatched. Germline-derived CDR1 and CDR2 are MNHEY and SMNVEV (reference sequence). CDR3: CASSFGQDNNEQFF. CDR3 DNA: TGTGCCAGCAGTTTTGGACAGGACAACAATGAGCAGTTCTTC.

The chain has TRBV7-3 and TRBJ2-1, with D perhaps TRBD1 (6 bases). Germline V lookup: CDR1 SGHTA, CDR2 FQGTGA. Trimming shortened V by 5 bases and J by 5 bases, and 22 bases separated the two germline ends. The CDR3 loop spans 17 amino acids. This chain's CDR3 is CASSPRSTGLGDNEQFF. The DNA of the CDR3 is TGTGCCAGCAGCCCACGCTCGACAGGTTTGGGCGACAATGAGCAGTTCTTC.

This chain links TRBV11-2 with TRBJ2-7; 9 nucleotides line up with TRBD1. Germline CDR1 reads SGHAT; CDR2 reads FQNNGV. Trimming cost V 3 bases and J 2 bases; bases outside gene matches: 2. The CDR3 has 14 residues. The DNA for the CDR3 is TGTGCCAGCAGCTTCGGACAGGGGCCCTACGAGCAGTACTTC. Its translation is CASSFGQGPYEQYF.

The V gene is TRBV18, the J gene TRBJ2-7; maybe TRBD1 (6 bases). The V gene's germline CDR1 is KGHSH and CDR2 LQKENI. The V end lost 3 bases, the J end lost 0 bases, and 9 bases lay between the germline ends. The length of the CDR3 is 14 residues. The CDR3 DNA sequence: TGTGCCAGCTCACCCCGGGACATCTCCTACGAGCAGTACTTC. It encodes CASSPRDISYEQYF.

The chain has TRBV11-2 and TRBJ1-2; TRBD1 aligns across 11 bases. The CDR3 is made up of 15 amino acids. The germline V gene encodes CDR1 SGHAT and CDR2 FQNNGV. V gave up 4 bases and J gave up 2 bases; unmatched junction bases: 3. Here the CDR3 DNA reads TGTGCCAGCAGCTCTGGGACAGGGGGGAACTATGGCTACACCTTC. Translating it yields CASSSGTGGNYGYTF. Based on the CDR3 plus reference TRBV11-2 and TRBJ1-2, the full variable domain is EAGVAQSPRYKIIEKRQSVAFWCNPISGHATLYWYQQILGQGPKLLIQFQNNGVVDDSQLPKDRFSAERLKGVDSTLKIQPAKLEDSAVYLCASSSGTGGNYGYTFGSGTRLTVV.

The chain is built from TRBV19 and TRBJ2-1; D not resolved. Trimming removed 6 bases from V and 3 bases from J, with 12 bases in between. Germline V gives CDR1 LNHDA, CDR2 SQIVND (reference sequence). This CDR3 contains 14 residues. Here the CDR3 reads CASRPRVGYNEQFF. The DNA for the CDR3 is TGTGCCAGTAGGCCCCGGGTCGGCTACAATGAGCAGTTCTTC.

This clone was seen only a few times. The chain uses TRBV4-2 and TRBJ1-1; 9 bases match TRBD1. CDR3 length: 14 residues. CDR1 is LGHNA, CDR2 YNFKEQ, per germline. V dropped 4 bases and J dropped 3; count of bases not matched to a gene: 3. The CDR3 loop is CASSRDRDYTEAFF. The CDR3 nucleotides are TGTGCCAGCAGCCGGGACAGGGATTACACTGAAGCTTTCTTT.

This clone has only one observation. The gene calls are TRBV21-1 and TRBJ1-4; the DNA was not compared with TRBD1, the D call given in the table. TRBV21-1 is assigned pseudogene status. The CDR3 is 16 residues long. The CDR3 loop reads CASRRRDRDSNEKLFF. The CDR3 nucleotides are TGTGCCAGCAGGCGCCGGGACAGGGACTCCAATGAAAAACTGTTTTTT.

This rearrangement joins TRBV14 to TRBJ1-2, with D possibly TRBD1 on 5 matching bases. Trimming cost V 4 bases and J 8 bases, with 20 bases left between them. The length of the CDR3 is 15 residues. Germline CDR1 is SGHDN and CDR2 is FVKESK. CDR3 in DNA: TGTGCCAGCAGCCCAGACCGACAGATTCATATGGGCTACACCTTC. Its translation: CASSPDRQIHMGYTF.

CDR3 protein: CASSSSSSGGFYNEQFF. The DNA of the CDR3 is TGCGCCAGCAGCAGCTCCTCTAGCGGGGGGTTCTACAATGAGCAGTTCTTC. The chain recombines TRBV5-1 with TRBJ2-1; 11 bases align to TRBD2. V lost 4 bases to trimming and J lost 3 bases; unmatched junction nucleotides: 9. Germline loops: CDR1 SGHRS, CDR2 YFSETQ. This CDR3 has 17 amino acids.

This clone was recorded only once. J is TRBJ1-1 and V is TRBV5-4; 8 nucleotides align to TRBD1. Trimming removed 0 bases from V and 3 bases from J; junction bases left unmatched: 4. The germline V gene encodes CDR1 SGHNT and CDR2 YYREEE (reference sequence). This CDR3 region has 15 residues. The CDR3 bases are TGTGCCAGCAGCTTGGGACAGGGGCGGGACACTGAAGCTTTCTTT. It translates to CASSLGQGRDTEAFF.

The chain carries TRBV29-1 and TRBJ2-7; 11 bases are shared with TRBD2. V was pared by 4 bases and J by 7 bases, with 6 bases of the junction left unmatched. Germline CDR1 SQVTM, CDR2 ANQGSEA. CDR3 length: 13 amino acids. The CDR3 here is CSVVLAGEREQYF. CDR3 in DNA: TGCAGCGTTGTACTAGCGGGGGAGAGGGAGCAGTACTTC.

The genes are TRBV7-8 and TRBJ1-2, with no clear D. The CDR3 loop spans 14 amino acids. The V gene's germline CDR1 is SGHVS and CDR2 FQNEAQ. With 1 base removed from V and 8 bases from J, the gap between germline ends came to 14 bases. The CDR3 sequence: CASSLGSDLWGYTF. For the CDR3, the DNA is TGTGCCAGCAGCTTAGGGTCAGACTTGTGGGGCTACACCTTC.

In the case of this clone: Its ends do not fully match the called genes, so a read error is possible. The V call is TRBV25-1, the J call TRBJ1-2; weak D call: TRBD1 (6 bases). Germline lookup yields CDR1 MGHDK and CDR2 SYGVNS. The CDR3 is 14 residues long. This CDR3 reads CASREQGSKYGYTF. In nucleotides, the CDR3 is TGTGCCAGCAGGGAACAGGGTTCTAAGTATGGCTACACCTTC.

The chain uses TRBV19 and TRBJ1-5; 8 bases agree with TRBD1. V was clipped by 2 bases and J by 5 bases; unmatched bases: 2. The germline CDR1 and CDR2 sequences are LNHDA and SQIVND (reference sequence). The length of the CDR3 is 14 residues. The CDR3 bases are TGTGCCAGTAGTATAAACAGGGGGGATCAGCCCCAGCATTTT. Amino acids: CASSINRGDQPQHF.

The chain employs TRBV11-2 and TRBJ2-5; the D gene is possibly TRBD1 (5 bases). V gave up 0 bases and J gave up 3 bases, with 11 bases separating them. The CDR3 sequence is 15 residues long. CDR1 is SGHAT and CDR2 is FQNNGV in the germline V gene. In nucleotides, the CDR3 is TGTGCCAGCAGCTTAGATGGTTGGACAAAAGAGACCCAGTACTTC. It codes for CASSLDGWTKETQYF.